These 10 T cell receptor beta chains share one sample of origin, sequenced in a study of T-cell reconstitution after alpha-beta-depleted transplantation in children. For TCRbeta, the library was prepared with unique molecular identifiers. One entry per CDR3 protein, called by TCRdb with MiXCR from the PCR reads. The table includes some 450,000 distinct CDR3 sequences, around two fifths detected once. Specimen: PBMCs, collected before TCRalphabeta/CD19-depleted stem cell transplant. The source is a girl aged 2 to 10 with aplastic anemia, due to receive a stem cell transplant.

This clonotype has at least ten counts. The V call is TRBV5-1, the J call TRBJ2-7, with TRBD2 matching 9 bases. With V trimmed by 0 bases and J by 6 bases, 7 bases remained unmatched. Germline CDR1 is SGHRS and CDR2 is YFSETQ. The CDR3 covers 15 residues. Here the CDR3 reads CASSLGGGRAGEQYF. CDR3 DNA: TGCGCCAGCAGCTTGGGTGGCGGGAGGGCCGGCGAGCAGTACTTC. The variable domain in full, completed from reference TRBV5-1 and TRBJ2-7, reads KAGVTQTPRYLIKTRGQQVTLSCSPISGHRSVSWYQQTPGQGLQFLFEYFSETQRNKGNFPGRFSGRQFSNSRSEMNVSTLELGDSALYLCASSLGGGRAGEQYFGPGTRLTVT.

There are many counts of this clonotype. V usage is TRBV7-9 and J usage is TRBJ1-1, with D possibly being TRBD1 (5 bases). The CDR3 has 15 amino acids. V gave up 5 bases and J gave up 0 bases, with 13 bases separating them. CDR1 SEHNR and CDR2 FQNEAQ come from the germline V gene (reference sequence). CDR3 sequence reads: CASSLQGAMNTEAFF. CDR3 nucleotides: TGTGCCAGCAGCCTTCAAGGGGCGATGAACACTGAAGCTTTCTTT.

This clonotype appeared once. The rearrangement uses TRBV7-6 and TRBJ2-7; TRBD1 matches at 10 bases. CDR3 length equals 16 residues. Germline V gene sequence: CDR1 SGHVS, CDR2 FNYEAQ. V lost 5 bases to trimming and J lost 6 bases; unmatched junction nucleotides: 13. CDR3 nucleotide sequence: TGTGCCAGCAGCCTTTCGTCGGGACAGGGGAAAACCGAGCAGTACTTC. It encodes CASSLSSGQGKTEQYF.

The chain combines TRBV7-9 with TRBJ1-1; D perhaps matches TRBD1 (5 bases). V was pared by 8 bases and J by 3 bases, with 16 bases between. The CDR3 runs 14 residues. CDR1 SEHNR and CDR2 FQNEAQ come from the germline V gene (reference sequence). The CDR3 loop is CASSNQGLYTEAFF. The CDR3 region has the DNA TGTGCCAGCTCTAATCAGGGTCTTTACACTGAAGCTTTCTTT. Variable domain in full (rest from reference TRBV7-9 and TRBJ1-1): DTGVSQNPRHKITKRGQNVTFRCDPISEHNRLYWYRQTLGQGPEFLTYFQNEAQLEKSRLLSDRFSAERPKGSFSTLEIQRTEQGDSAMYLCASSNQGLYTEAFFGQGTRLTVV.

V is TRBV20-1 and J is TRBJ1-5; TRBD1 is a possible D gene (6 bases). V lost 3 bases and J 0 bases, leaving 15 bases between the germline ends. The CDR3 is made up of 16 amino acids. The germline CDR1 and CDR2 sequences are DFQATT and SNEGSKA (reference sequence). The CDR3 DNA follows: TGCAGTGCTAGTACGCCAGGGGTTGATAGCAATCAGCCCCAGCATTTT. Translating gives CSASTPGVDSNQPQHF.

Comments on this clonotype: The junction shows a germline mismatch at one end, possibly a read error. This chain uses TRBV20-1 with TRBJ2-6; TRBD1 might be the D (5 bases). The CDR3 sequence is 14 residues long. Germline lookup yields CDR1 DFQATT and CDR2 SNEGSKA (reference sequence). The CDR3 DNA is TGCAGTGCTAGCTCAGACTCTGGGGCCAACGTCCTGGCTTTC. It codes for CSASSDSGANVLAF.

The V and J genes are TRBV25-1 and TRBJ2-7, with a weak D call TRBD1 (6 bases). This CDR3 has 11 amino acids. CDR1 and CDR2 (germline): MGHDK, SYGVNS. The V end lost 5 bases, the J end lost 12 bases, and 14 bases lay between the germline ends. This CDR3 reads CASSLMGALYF. CDR3 nucleotides: TGTGCCAGCAGTCTAATGGGGGCTTTGTACTTC.

This clonotype was observed a few times. The V gene is TRBV4-1, the J gene TRBJ2-1, with D possibly TRBD1 on 5 matching bases. V was cut by 0 bases and J by 6 bases, with 24 bases left in between. Germline V lookup: CDR1 MGHRA, CDR2 YSYEKL. The CDR3 runs to 19 residues. The CDR3 bases are TGCGCCAGCAGCCAAGATAGGGAATTCCTCAGGGATAGGGGCAATGAGCAGTTCTTC. Protein sequence: CASSQDREFLRDRGNEQFF.

This clonotype has ten or more counts. The chain uses TRBV20-1 and TRBJ2-1; 7 bases fit TRBD2. The CDR3 loop spans 16 amino acids. The junction had 14 bases not matched to a gene; V was cut back by 1 base and J by 8 bases. Germline loops: CDR1 DFQATT, CDR2 SNEGSKA (reference sequence). CDR3 sequence reads: CSARGSALAVMHEQFF. The CDR3 coding sequence is TGCAGTGCTAGAGGATCAGCCCTAGCGGTTATGCATGAGCAGTTCTTC.

This clonotype was counted at least ten times. The gene calls are TRBV12-3 or TRBV12-4 and TRBJ2-3, with TRBD2 matching 9 bases. V gave up 5 bases and J gave up 6 bases; unmatched junction bases: 6. CDR3 length: 14 amino acids. The CDR3 DNA sequence: TGTGCCAGCAGTGTCAGCGGGAGGCCGGATACGCAGTATTTT. Translating it yields CASSVSGRPDTQYF.